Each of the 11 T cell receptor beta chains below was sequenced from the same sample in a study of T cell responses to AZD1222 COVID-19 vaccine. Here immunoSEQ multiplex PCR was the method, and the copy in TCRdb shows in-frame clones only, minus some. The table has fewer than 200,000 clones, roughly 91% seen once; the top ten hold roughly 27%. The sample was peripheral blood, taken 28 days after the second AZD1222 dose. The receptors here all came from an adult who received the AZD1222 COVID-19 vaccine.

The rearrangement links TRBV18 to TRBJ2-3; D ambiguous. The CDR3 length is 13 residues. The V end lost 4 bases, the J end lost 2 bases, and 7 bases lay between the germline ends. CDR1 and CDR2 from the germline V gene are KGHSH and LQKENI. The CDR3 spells CASSRGNTDTQYF. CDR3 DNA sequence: TGTGCCAGCTCACGCGGAAACACAGATACGCAGTATTTT.

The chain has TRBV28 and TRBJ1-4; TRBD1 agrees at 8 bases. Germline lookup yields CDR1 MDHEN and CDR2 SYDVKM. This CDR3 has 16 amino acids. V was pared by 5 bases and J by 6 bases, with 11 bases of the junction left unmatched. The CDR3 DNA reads TGTGCCAGCAGTGTCCCCAGGGGGCGGATGGATGAAAAACTGTTTTTT. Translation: CASSVPRGRMDEKLFF.

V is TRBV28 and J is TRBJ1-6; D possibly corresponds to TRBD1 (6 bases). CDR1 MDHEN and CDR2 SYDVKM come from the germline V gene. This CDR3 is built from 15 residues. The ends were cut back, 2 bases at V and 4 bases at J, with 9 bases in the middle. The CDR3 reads CASSLQTGYNSPLHF. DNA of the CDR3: TGTGCCAGCAGTTTACAGACAGGTTATAATTCACCCCTCCACTTT.

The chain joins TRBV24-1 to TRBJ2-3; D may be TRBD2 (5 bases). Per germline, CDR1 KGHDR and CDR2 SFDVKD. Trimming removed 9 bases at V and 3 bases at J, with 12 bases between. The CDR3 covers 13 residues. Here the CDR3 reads CATEDSPTDTQYF. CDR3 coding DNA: TGTGCCACCGAGGACTCGCCGACAGATACGCAGTATTTT.

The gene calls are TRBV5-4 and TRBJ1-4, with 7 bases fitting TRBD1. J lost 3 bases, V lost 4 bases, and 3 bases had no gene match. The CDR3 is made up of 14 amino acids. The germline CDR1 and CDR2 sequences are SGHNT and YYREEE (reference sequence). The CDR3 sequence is CASSRGQSNEKLFF. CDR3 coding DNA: TGTGCCAGCAGCCGGGGACAGTCTAATGAAAAACTGTTTTTT.

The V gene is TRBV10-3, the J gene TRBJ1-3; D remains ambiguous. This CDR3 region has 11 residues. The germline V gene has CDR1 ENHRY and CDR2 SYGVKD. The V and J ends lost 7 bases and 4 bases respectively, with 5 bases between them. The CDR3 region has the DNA TGTGCCATCACCAGAGGAAACACCATATATTTT. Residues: CAITRGNTIYF.

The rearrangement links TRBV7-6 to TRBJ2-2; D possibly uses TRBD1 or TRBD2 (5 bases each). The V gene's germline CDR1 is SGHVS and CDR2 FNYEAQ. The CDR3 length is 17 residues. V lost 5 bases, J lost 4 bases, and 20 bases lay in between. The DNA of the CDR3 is TGTGCCAGCAGCCCTGACTTGAGTGGGACGGGCACCGGGGAGCTGTTTTTT. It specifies CASSPDLSGTGTGELFF.

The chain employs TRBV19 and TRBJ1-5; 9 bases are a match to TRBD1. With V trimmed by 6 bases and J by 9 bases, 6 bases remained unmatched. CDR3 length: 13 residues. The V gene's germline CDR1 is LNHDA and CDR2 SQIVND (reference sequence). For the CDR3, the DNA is TGTGCCAGTAGACAGGGGGCGGGGGGGCCCCAGCATTTT. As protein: CASRQGAGGPQHF. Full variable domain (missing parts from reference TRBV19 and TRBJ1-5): DGGITQSPKYLFRKEGQNVTLSCEQNLNHDAMYWYRQDPGQGLRLIYYSQIVNDFQKGDIAEGYSVSREKKESFPLTVTSAQKNPTAFYLCASRQGAGGPQHFGDGTRLSIL.

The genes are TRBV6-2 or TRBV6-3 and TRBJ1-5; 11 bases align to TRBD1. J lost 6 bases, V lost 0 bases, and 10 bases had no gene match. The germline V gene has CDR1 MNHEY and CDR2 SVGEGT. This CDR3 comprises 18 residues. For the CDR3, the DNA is TGTGCCAGCAGTTACTCGACAGGACAGGGGGCTTTCAGTCAGCCCCAGCATTTT. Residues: CASSYSTGQGAFSQPQHF.

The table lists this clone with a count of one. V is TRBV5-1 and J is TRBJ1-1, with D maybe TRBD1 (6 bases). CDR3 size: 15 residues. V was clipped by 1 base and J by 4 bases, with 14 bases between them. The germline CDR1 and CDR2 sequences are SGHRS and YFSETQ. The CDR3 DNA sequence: TGCGCCAGCAGCTTGAGTGGGGGCGCGGGCACTGAAGCTTTCTTT. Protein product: CASSLSGGAGTEAFF.

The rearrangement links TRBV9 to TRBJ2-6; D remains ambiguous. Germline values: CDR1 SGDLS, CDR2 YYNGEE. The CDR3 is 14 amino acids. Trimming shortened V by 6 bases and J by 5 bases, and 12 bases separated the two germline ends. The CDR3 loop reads CASTARPWANVLTF. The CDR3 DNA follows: TGTGCCAGCACAGCACGCCCGTGGGCCAACGTCCTGACTTTC.